Listed below are T cell receptor beta chains from one sample, sequenced in a study of shared clonotypes between healthy human individuals. Clones were read by immunoSEQ multiplex PCR, and TCRdb kept only the in-frame ones, dropping some. The sample holds about 480,000 clones, more than 65% seen once. The sequencing sample was made of PBMCs. These receptors were taken from a woman aged 40 to 50 in good health. Some clones in this sample may be carry-over from other donors' samples. The CDR3 runs from the conserved cysteine through the conserved F or W. Fields, in order: V gene, J gene, clone size, D gene, CDR3 length, CDR3 DNA, CDR3 protein. The D gene is left open where the match is weak. Not all rows give a size; the values are once, few, many and, for expanded clones, a class.

>TRBV7-2|TRBJ2-5|.|TRBD2|15
TGTGCCAGCAGCTTAGTAGCGGGAGTCGCAGAGACCCAGTACTTC
CASSLVAGVAETQYF
>TRBV6-1|TRBJ2-6|.|.|14
TGTGCCAGCAGTGCCTCGTCTGGGGCCAACGTCCTGACTTTC
CASSASSGANVLTF
>TRBV5-1|TRBJ2-2|few|TRBD2|15
TGCGCCAGCAGGAAGAGCGGGAGCGGGACCGGGGAGCTGTTTTTT
CASRKSGSGTGELFF
>TRBV7-8|TRBJ2-7|.|.|14
TGTGCCAGCAGCTTGCGACAGAGCTCCTACGAGCAGTACTTC
CASSLRQSSYEQYF
>TRBV21-1|TRBJ2-7|.|.|14
TGTGCCAGCAGCAAAGATAGCGGGAAGTACGAGCAGTACTTC
CASSKDSGKYEQYF
>TRBV2|TRBJ2-2|.|TRBD2|16
TGTGCCAGCAGTTTGACGGGACTAGCGCCCACCGGGGAGCTGTTTTTT
CASSLTGLAPTGELFF
>TRBV28|TRBJ2-7|.|TRBD1|14
TGTGCCAGCAGTTTTGGGACAGAGTCCTACGAGCAGTACTTC
CASSFGTESYEQYF
>TRBV28|TRBJ2-7|.|.|10
TGTGCCAGCAGCCACGATGAGCAGTACTTC
CASSHDEQYF
>TRBV11-2|TRBJ2-7|.|TRBD1|15
TGTGCCAGCAGCTTAGTAGGGACAGGGGATTACGAGCAGTACTTC
CASSLVGTGDYEQYF
>TRBV7-9|TRBJ2-1|.|.|12
TGTGCCAGCAGCTTAGCGGGGACTGAGCAGTTCTTC
CASSLAGTEQFF
>TRBV7-9|TRBJ1-1|.|.|13
TGTGCCAGCAGCTTCTGGCACAACACTGAAGCTTTCTTT
CASSFWHNTEAFF
>TRBV4-2|TRBJ2-7|.|TRBD1|14
TGTGCCAGCAGCCAAGTAGGGGGCGAAGGCGAGCAGTACTTC
CASSQVGGEGEQYF
>TRBV5-5|TRBJ2-5|few|.|14
TGTGCCAGCAGCGGACGGGACTACCAAGAGACCCAGTACTTC
CASSGRDYQETQYF
>TRBV12-1|TRBJ2-7|.|.|14
TGTGCCAGCAGCCCGGGTCTAGCGGGAGACGAGCAGTACTTC
CASSPGLAGDEQYF
>TRBV5-1|TRBJ1-1|.|TRBD1|14
TGCGCCAGCAGCTCAACAGGGGCGGCCACTGAAGCTTTCTTT
CASSSTGAATEAFF
>TRBV25-1|TRBJ1-4|few|TRBD1|12
TGTGCCAGCGACAGGGGGCGTGAAAAACTGTTTTTT
CASDRGREKLFF
>TRBV6-5|TRBJ2-6|once|.|14
TGTGCCAGCAGTTACCCGGACCGCGGAGGCGTCCTGACTTTC
CASSYPDRGGVLTF